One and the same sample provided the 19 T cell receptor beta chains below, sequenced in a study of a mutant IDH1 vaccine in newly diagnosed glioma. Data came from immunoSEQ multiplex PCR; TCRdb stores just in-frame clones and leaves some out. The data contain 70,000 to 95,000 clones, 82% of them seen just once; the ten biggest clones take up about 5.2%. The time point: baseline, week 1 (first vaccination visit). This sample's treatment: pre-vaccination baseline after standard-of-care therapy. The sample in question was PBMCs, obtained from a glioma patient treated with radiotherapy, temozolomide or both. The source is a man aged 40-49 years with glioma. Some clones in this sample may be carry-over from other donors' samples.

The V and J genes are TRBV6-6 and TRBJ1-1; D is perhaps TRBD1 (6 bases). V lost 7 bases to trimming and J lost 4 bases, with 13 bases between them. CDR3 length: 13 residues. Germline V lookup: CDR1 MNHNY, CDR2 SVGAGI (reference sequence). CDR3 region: CASIPDRSTEAFF. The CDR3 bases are TGTGCCAGCATCCCTGACAGGAGCACTGAAGCTTTCTTT.

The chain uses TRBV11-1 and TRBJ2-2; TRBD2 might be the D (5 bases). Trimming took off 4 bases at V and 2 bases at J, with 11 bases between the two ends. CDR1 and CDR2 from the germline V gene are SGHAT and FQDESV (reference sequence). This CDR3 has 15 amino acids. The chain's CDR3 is CASSYETINTGELFF. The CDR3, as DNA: TGTGCCAGCAGCTACGAGACTATAAACACCGGGGAGCTGTTTTTT.

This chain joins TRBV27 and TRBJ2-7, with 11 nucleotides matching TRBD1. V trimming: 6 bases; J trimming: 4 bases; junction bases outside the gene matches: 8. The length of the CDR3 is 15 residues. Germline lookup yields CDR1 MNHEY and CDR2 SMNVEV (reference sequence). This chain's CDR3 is CASSEAGTGGYEQYF. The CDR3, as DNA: TGTGCCAGCAGCGAGGCCGGGACAGGGGGTTACGAGCAGTACTTC.

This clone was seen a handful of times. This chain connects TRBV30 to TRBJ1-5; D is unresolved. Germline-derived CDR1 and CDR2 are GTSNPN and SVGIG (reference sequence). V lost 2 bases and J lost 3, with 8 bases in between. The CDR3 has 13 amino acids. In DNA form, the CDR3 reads TGTGCCTGGAGTTTAGGCTTCAATCAGCCCCAGCATTTT. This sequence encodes CAWSLGFNQPQHF.

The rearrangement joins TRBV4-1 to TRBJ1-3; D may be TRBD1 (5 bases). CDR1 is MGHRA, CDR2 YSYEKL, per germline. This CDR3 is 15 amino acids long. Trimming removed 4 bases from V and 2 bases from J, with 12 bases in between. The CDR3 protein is CASSLSWDPGNTIYF. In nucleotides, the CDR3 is TGCGCCAGCAGCCTCTCCTGGGACCCTGGAAACACCATATATTTT.

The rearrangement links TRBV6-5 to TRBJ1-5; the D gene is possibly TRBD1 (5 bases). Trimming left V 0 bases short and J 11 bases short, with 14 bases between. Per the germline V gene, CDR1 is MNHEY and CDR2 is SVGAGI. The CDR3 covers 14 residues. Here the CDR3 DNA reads TGTGCCAGCAGTTACTCCAGGGATCTACGGACCCAGCATTTT. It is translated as CASSYSRDLRTQHF.

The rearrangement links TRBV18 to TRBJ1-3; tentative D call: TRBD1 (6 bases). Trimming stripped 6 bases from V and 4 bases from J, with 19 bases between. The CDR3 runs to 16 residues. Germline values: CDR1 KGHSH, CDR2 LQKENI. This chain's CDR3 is CASSPPGQSFGNTIYF. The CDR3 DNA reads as TGTGCCAGCTCGCCTCCGGGACAATCCTTCGGAAACACCATATATTTT. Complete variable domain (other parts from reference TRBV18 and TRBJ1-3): NAGVMQNPRHLVRRRGQEARLRCSPMKGHSHVYWYRQLPEEGLKFMVYLQKENIIDESGMPKERFSAEFPKEGPSILRIQQVVRGDSAAYFCASSPPGQSFGNTIYFGEGSWLTVV.

The CDR3 protein is CASSPSGGPNYEQYF. The DNA of the CDR3 is TGTGCCAGCAGCCCTAGCGGGGGGCCCAACTACGAGCAGTACTTC. This chain links TRBV7-8 with TRBJ2-7; 11 bases are shared with TRBD2. Germline V gene data show CDR1 as SGHVS and CDR2 as FQNEAQ. The CDR3 has 15 amino acids. The J segment lost 3 bases and the V segment lost 5 bases, leaving 6 bases of the junction unmatched.

CDR3 sequence reads: CASSPEGGGQNIQYF. Here the CDR3 DNA reads TGTGCCAGCAGCCCTGAGGGCGGGGGGCAAAACATTCAGTACTTC. The chain joins TRBV5-4 to TRBJ2-4; TRBD2 aligns across 8 bases. Trimming cost V 4 bases and J 5 bases; bases outside gene matches: 8. Germline lookup yields CDR1 SGHNT and CDR2 YYREEE (reference sequence). This CDR3 is 15 amino acids long.

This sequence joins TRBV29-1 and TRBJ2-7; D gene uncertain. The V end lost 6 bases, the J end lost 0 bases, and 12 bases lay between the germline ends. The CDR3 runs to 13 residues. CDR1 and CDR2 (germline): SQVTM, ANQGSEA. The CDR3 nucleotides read TGCAGCGTCAATCCGGGCGGCTCCTACGAGCAGTACTTC. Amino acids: CSVNPGGSYEQYF.

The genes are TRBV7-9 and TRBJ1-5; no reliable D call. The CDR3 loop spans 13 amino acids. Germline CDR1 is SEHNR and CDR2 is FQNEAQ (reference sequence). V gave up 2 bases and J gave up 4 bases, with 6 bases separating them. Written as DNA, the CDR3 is TGTGCCAGCAGCTTATATGGGAATCAGCCCCAGCATTTT. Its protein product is CASSLYGNQPQHF.

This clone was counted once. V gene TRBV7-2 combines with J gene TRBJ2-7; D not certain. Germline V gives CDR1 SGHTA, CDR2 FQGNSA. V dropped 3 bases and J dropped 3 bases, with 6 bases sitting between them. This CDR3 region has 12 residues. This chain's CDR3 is CASSFIYYEQYF. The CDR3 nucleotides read TGTGCCAGCAGCTTTATCTACTACGAGCAGTACTTC.

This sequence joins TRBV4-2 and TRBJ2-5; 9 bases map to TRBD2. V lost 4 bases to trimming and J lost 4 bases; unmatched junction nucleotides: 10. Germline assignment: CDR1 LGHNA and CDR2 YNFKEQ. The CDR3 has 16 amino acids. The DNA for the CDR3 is TGTGCCAGCAGCCCAGGGGGAGCGGGGGGCGCAGAGACCCAGTACTTC. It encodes CASSPGGAGGAETQYF.

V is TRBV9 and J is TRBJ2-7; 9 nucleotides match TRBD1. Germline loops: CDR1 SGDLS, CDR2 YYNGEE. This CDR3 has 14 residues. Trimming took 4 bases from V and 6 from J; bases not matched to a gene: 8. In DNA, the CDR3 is TGTGCCAGCAGCAAACGGGACAGGGTTAGCGAGCAGTACTTC. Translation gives CASSKRDRVSEQYF. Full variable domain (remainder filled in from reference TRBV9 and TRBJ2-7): DSGVTQTPKHLITATGQRVTLRCSPRSGDLSVYWYQQSLDQGLQFLIQYYNGEERAKGNILERFSAQQFPDLHSELNLSSLELGDSALYFCASSKRDRVSEQYFGPGTRLTVT.

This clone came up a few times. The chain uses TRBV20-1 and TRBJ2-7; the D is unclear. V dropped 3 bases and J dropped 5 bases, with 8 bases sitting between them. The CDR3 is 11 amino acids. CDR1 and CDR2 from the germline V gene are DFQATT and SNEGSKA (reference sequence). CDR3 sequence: CSARVGHEQYF. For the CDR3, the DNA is TGCAGTGCTAGGGTGGGCCACGAGCAGTACTTC.

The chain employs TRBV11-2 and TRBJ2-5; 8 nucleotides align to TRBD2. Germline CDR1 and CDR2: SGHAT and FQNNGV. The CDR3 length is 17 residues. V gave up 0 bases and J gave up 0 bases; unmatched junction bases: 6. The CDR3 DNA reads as TGTGCCAGCAGCTTAGATCGGGGGGGCCCGTACCAAGAGACCCAGTACTTC. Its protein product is CASSLDRGGPYQETQYF.

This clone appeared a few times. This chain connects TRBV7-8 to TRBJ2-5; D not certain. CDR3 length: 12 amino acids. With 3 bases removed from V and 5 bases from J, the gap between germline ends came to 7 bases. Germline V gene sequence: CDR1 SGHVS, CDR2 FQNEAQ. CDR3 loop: CASSFERETQYF. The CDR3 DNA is TGTGCCAGCAGCTTTGAGAGGGAGACCCAGTACTTC.

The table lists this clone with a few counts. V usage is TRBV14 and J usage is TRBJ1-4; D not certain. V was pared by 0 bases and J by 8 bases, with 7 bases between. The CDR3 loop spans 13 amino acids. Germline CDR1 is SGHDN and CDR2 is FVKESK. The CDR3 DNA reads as TGTGCCAGCAGCCAAGATCTGGGCGAAAAACTGTTTTTT. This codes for CASSQDLGEKLFF.

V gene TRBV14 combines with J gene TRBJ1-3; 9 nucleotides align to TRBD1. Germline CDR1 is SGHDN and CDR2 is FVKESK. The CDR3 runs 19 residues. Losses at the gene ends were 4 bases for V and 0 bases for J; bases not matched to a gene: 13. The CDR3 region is CASSRKGTGLSSSGNTIYF. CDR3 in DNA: TGTGCCAGCAGCCGGAAGGGGACAGGGTTGTCCTCCTCTGGAAACACCATATATTTT.